This TCR beta chain derives from a study of CD4 T cells in relation to SARS-CoV-2 and coronaviruses (dated by TCRdb to the early 2020s). With respect to the entire study: In the ViraFEST assay, PBMCs were cultured with antigen for under twelve days, after which TCR beta CDR3s were sequenced to identify antigen-specific clonal expansions. An HIV-1 Nef peptide pool or a no-peptide culture served as the negative reference condition. Using patient-derived lymphoblastoid cell lines, the shared crossreactive spike epitopes were mapped to their HLA restriction. At the level of individual TCR clonotypes, the study measured memory CD4+ T cell crossreactivity between SARS-CoV-2 spike protein and common cold coronavirus spike proteins. Samples from three pre-COVID donors and the naive versus memory experiments were sequenced with the Adaptive Biotechnologies TCR-sequencing kit; other data were Illumina-based. A different TCR-beta assay, based on Illumina, was used to sequence expansion assays from other donors in the study. Overall study outcomes, separate from this receptor: The study was constrained by small numbers of patients and of tested TCRs. Crossreactivity analysis centred on spike protein, so crossreactivity against other viral proteins was not assessed. Memory CD4+ clonotypes crossrecognizing SARS-CoV-2 and at least one common cold coronavirus spike were found in roughly 65% of donors. Pre-pandemic and post-infection samples were not both contributed by any donor, so tracing of the source of pre-existing responses was limited. Compared with monoreactive clones, crossreactive clones had significantly weaker SARS-CoV-2-driven expansion, a result consistent with antigenic imprinting.

In regard to this clone: Its antigen remains undetermined. Base-call qualities are not available, and no considerably larger clone is one nucleotide away.

The CDR3 goes from the cysteine to the phenylalanine over 15 residues. The only DNA kept is the CDR3, 45 bases in frame from the first base. CDR1 and CDR2, looked up from the germline V gene, are SGHAT and FQNNGV. The trim is 5 bases for V and 5 bases for J, with a gap of 16 bases between the germline ends. To prepare the library, the immunoSEQ multiplex PCR assay was applied. Per the authors' processing: During preprocessing, nonproductive sequences were removed, along with CDR3s that did not begin with C, did not end with F or W, or were shorter than 7 amino acids. Antigen-specific clonotypes were called with the MANAFEST web app, based on expansion relative to reference and other culture wells. A clone was considered positive if significant expansion relative to the reference culture was observed in 2 of 3 replicate wells at an FDR below 0.05. To be called positive, a clone also had to show significant expansion compared with every other tandem well and an odds ratio greater than 5. Pairwise Levenshtein distance, computed with the stringdist R package after three terminal residues were trimmed from each end, was used as the measure of CDR3 homology. TCRdb took this table from immuneACCESS and kept in-frame rearrangements with V and J called. Such tables lack part of the clones; where checked against another copy, unresolved V genes explain under half of the gap, and the rest is unexplained. V and J calls plus clone size are reproduced from that table; the DNA served to infer D and trimming. Recorded for this sample are 26,000 or so clones; about 70% of them occurred a single time. The leading ten clones occupy around a quarter of the sample.

CD4+ T cells from unexposed donors were collected before the COVID-19 pandemic (2011-2018). Following 10 days of culture, the EasySep CD4+ T cell isolation kit was used to isolate CD4+ T cells. As far as cell numbers permitted, CD4+ T cells from unexposed donors were tested for reactivity against SARS-CoV-2 S and N as well as four spike pools from common cold coronaviruses. Each well received about 2 million PBMCs, cultured in IMDM supplemented with approximately 5.3% human AB serum and approximately 9.7 IU/ml IL-2. Half of the culture medium was replaced with fresh IL-2-containing medium on days 3 and 7. Each peptide culture condition was generally run in triplicate replicate wells. The leukapheresis product for the unexposed donors was obtained through commercial purchase. Ficoll-Paque PLUS gradient centrifugation was used to isolate PBMCs from either whole blood or leukapheresis product. The PBMCs went either fresh into the expansion assay or into cryopreservation at -140 degrees C. The QIAamp Micro DNA Kit was used to extract genomic DNA from the CD4+ T cells.

The source is a human donor in good health. Specimen: CD4+ T cells from PBMCs, cultured in vitro. The chain couples TRBV11-2 to TRBJ1-5, with TRBD1 as a weak D call on 5 bases. The CDR3: CASSRGSSAYQPQHF. The bases read TGTGCCAGCAGCCGGGGCAGCTCTGCCTATCAGCCCCAGCATTTT.